This T cell receptor beta chain emerged from a study of cytomegalovirus exposure and HLA in healthy donors. Overall study results and limits: The CMV antigen specificity of a few CMV-associated chains was confirmed through in vitro analysis.

About this clone: No antigen is known for it.

The donors belonged to the roughly 120-subject validation cohort, separate from the 666-subject first cohort. CDR3 length: 12 amino acids. The V end was cut by 7 bases, the J end by 8 bases, with 11 bases between. Germline assignment: CDR1 LNHDA and CDR2 SQIVND (reference sequence). This table comes from immunoSEQ multiplex PCR, and its TCRdb copy is limited to in-frame clones, with some not included. The sample comprises more than 110,000 clones, 86% of which are singletons, and about 2.7% rests with the top ten. The chain combines TRBV19 with TRBJ1-4; D is perhaps TRBD1 (5 bases). Sequenced sample: PBMCs. The receptor was derived from a man aged 18 to 29 in good health and CMV-seronegative. The CDR3 region is CASNRQGEKLFF. The CDR3 region has the DNA TGTGCCAGTAATCGTCAGGGAGAAAAACTGTTTTTT.